This T cell receptor beta chain was documented in a study of blood T cell repertoires in COVID-19. Assay used: immunoSEQ multiplex PCR; TCRdb lists only in-frame clones, some missing. The sample carries 150,000 to 200,000 clones, about 86% recorded once. This clone has just one count. The specimen was peripheral blood. The clonotype was recovered from an older woman with COVID-19, enrolled during active disease.

Written as DNA, the CDR3 is TGTGCCAGCAGTCGACAGGGACCTAGCGCCGAGACCCAGTACTTC. Amino acid sequence: CASSRQGPSAETQYF. The chain has TRBV5-4 and TRBJ2-5, with D possibly matching TRBD1 (7 bases). Trimming removed 5 bases at V and 5 bases at J, with 19 bases between. CDR3 size: 15 residues. CDR1 SGHNT and CDR2 YYREEE come from the germline V gene (reference sequence).